Listed below are T cell receptor beta chains from one sample, sequenced in a study of blood T cell repertoires in COVID-19. The table came from immunoSEQ multiplex PCR; TCRdb's copy has only in-frame clones and leaves some out. The sample gives under 500,000 clones, roughly 91% of which show up once; around 4.4% is in the top ten. Sequencing was done on a sample of peripheral blood. These TCRs come from a woman aged 25 to 39 with acute or convalescent COVID-19. The conserved cysteine and the conserved F or W are not part of the CDR3 here.

V	J	CDR3
TRBV10-3	TRBJ2-1	AIYPGTGGFNEQF
TRBV10-3	TRBJ1-1	AISVGQNTEAF
TRBV5-1	TRBJ1-4	ASSGQGVEKLF
TRBV6-1	TRBJ2-6	ASSERGSGANVLT
TRBV5-1	TRBJ2-5	ASSLGEYQETQY
TRBV5-1	TRBJ1-1	ASSFVEVHTEAF
TRBV7-9	TRBJ2-5	ASSLGSIQETQY
TRBV7-8	TRBJ2-7	ASSVHPTYEQY
TRBV5-6	TRBJ2-2	ASSRTAAGELF
TRBV3-1/TRBV3-2	TRBJ2-1	ASSPQGNEQF